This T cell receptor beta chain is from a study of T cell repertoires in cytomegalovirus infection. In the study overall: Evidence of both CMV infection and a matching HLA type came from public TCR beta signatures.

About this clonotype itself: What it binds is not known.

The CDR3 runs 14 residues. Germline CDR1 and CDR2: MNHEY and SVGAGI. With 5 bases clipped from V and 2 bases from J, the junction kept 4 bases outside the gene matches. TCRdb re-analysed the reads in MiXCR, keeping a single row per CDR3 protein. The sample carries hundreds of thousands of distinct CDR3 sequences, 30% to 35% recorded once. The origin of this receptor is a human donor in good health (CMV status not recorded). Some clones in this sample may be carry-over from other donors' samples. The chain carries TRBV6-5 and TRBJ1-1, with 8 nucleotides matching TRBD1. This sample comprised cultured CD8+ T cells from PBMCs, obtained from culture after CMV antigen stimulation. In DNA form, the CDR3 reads TGTGCCAGCAGTGACACAGGGGGTAACACTGAAGCTTTCTTT. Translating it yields CASSDTGGNTEAFF.